These T cell receptor beta chains were read from a single sample in a study of T cells in Graves' hyperthyroidism and ophthalmopathy. TCRdb fed the multiplex PCR reads into MiXCR, producing one record per CDR3 protein. The table shows about 640,000 distinct CDR3 sequences, with around 21% occurring only once. Sequenced: blood. The receptors originated from a man aged 30 to 39 with Graves' ophthalmopathy. Both conserved end residues are part of each CDR3. Each record gives: D gene, clone size, V gene, J gene, CDR3 protein, CDR3 DNA. D genes are given only for firm matches. Size tells how often a clone was seen (once, few, many) or the class of an expanded clone, and some rows leave it out.

.	.	TRBV5-1	TRBJ2-3	CASSLGRDSDTQYF	TGCGCCAGCAGCCTGGGGCGGGATTCCGATACGCAGTATTTT
.	many	TRBV20-1	TRBJ2-1	CSATRETEQFF	TGCAGTGCTACACGGGAAACCGAGCAGTTCTTC
TRBD2	many	TRBV2	TRBJ2-1	CASSELPVGLAGGRSRNEQFF	TGTGCCAGCAGTGAATTACCGGTGGGACTAGCGGGAGGGCGATCCCGCAATGAGCAGTTCTTC
.	.	TRBV4-1	TRBJ1-5	CASSQVLGSGEQPQHF	TGCGCCAGCAGCCAAGTATTGGGTAGTGGAGAACAGCCCCAGCATTTT
TRBD2	.	TRBV6-5	TRBJ2-3	CASSHRQTSVPSTDTQYF	TGTGCCAGCAGTCATCGACAGACTAGCGTCCCTAGCACAGATACGCAGTATTTT
TRBD2	.	TRBV4-3	TRBJ2-3	CASSRGSGITDTQYF	TGCGCCAGCAGCCGGGGTAGCGGGATCACAGATACGCAGTATTTT
TRBD2	few	TRBV13	TRBJ2-7	CASSPFTSGRPGEQYF	TGTGCCAGCAGCCCGTTCACTAGCGGGAGACCTGGAGAGCAGTACTTC
.	many	TRBV28	TRBJ1-1	CASTPRALNTEAFF	TGTGCCAGCACCCCAAGGGCGTTGAACACTGAAGCTTTCTTT
.	few	TRBV19	TRBJ2-7	CASSPTPGTGTYEQYF	TGTGCCAGTAGTCCTACGCCCGGGACGGGTACCTACGAGCAGTACTTC
TRBD1	many	TRBV5-1	TRBJ2-1	CASSLGSGQIYNEQFF	TGCGCCAGCAGCTTGGGATCGGGACAGATCTACAATGAGCAGTTCTTC
.	few	TRBV7-9	TRBJ2-3	CASSLRKGTQYF	TGTGCCAGCAGCTTAAGAAAGGGGACGCAGTATTTT
.	few	TRBV4-1	TRBJ2-2	CASSQGGLYTGELFF	TGCGCCAGCAGCCAAGGGGGACTTTACACCGGGGAGCTGTTTTTT
TRBD1	.	TRBV28	TRBJ1-5	CASSLSTGWSNQPQHF	TGTGCCAGCAGTCTCTCGACAGGGTGGAGCAATCAGCCCCAGCATTTT
TRBD1	few	TRBV27	TRBJ1-5	CASTSTGAGNQPQHF	TGTGCCAGCACCTCCACAGGGGCAGGCAATCAGCCCCAGCATTTT
.	.	TRBV6-1	TRBJ2-1	CASSPSASYNEQFF	TGTGCCAGCAGTCCCTCAGCTTCCTACAATGAGCAGTTCTTC
.	many	TRBV2	TRBJ1-5	CASSDPTANNQPQHF	TGTGCCAGCAGTGATCCGACAGCTAACAATCAGCCCCAGCATTTT
TRBD2	many	TRBV15	TRBJ2-1	CATSGGLAGADEQFF	TGTGCCACCAGCGGAGGACTAGCGGGAGCCGATGAGCAGTTCTTC
TRBD2	few	TRBV20-1	TRBJ2-1	CSARSPRPTSGGYNEQFF	TGCAGTGCTAGATCGCCCCGGCCGACTAGCGGAGGCTACAATGAGCAGTTCTTC
.	few	TRBV7-2	TRBJ1-5	CASSLDQTQPQHF	TGTGCCAGCAGCTTAGACCAAACTCAGCCCCAGCATTTT
.	many	TRBV30	TRBJ2-1	CAWSRNNEQFF	TGTGCCTGGAGTAGGAACAATGAGCAGTTCTTC
TRBD1	.	TRBV28	TRBJ1-2	CASSFSTGGNYGYTF	TGTGCCAGCAGTTTCTCGACAGGGGGAAACTATGGCTACACCTTC
.	few	TRBV27	TRBJ2-3	CASSLSIQRSVDTQYF	TGTGCCAGCAGTTTATCTATCCAGCGATCGGTAGATACGCAGTATTTT
TRBD1	many	TRBV2	TRBJ1-2	CASSEGQGGNYGYTF	TGTGCCAGCAGTGAAGGCCAGGGGGGGAACTATGGCTACACCTTC
TRBD2	.	TRBV6-2/TRBV6-3	TRBJ2-2	CASSPGLAGGPAGELFF	TGTGCCAGCAGTCCGGGACTAGCGGGAGGCCCAGCCGGGGAGCTGTTTTTT
TRBD2	.	TRBV11-2	TRBJ2-7	CASSLVASGRNYEQYF	TGTGCCAGCAGCTTAGTCGCTAGCGGGCGAAACTACGAGCAGTACTTC
.	few	TRBV28	TRBJ2-1	CASSLSRGTPGEEQFF	TGTGCCAGCAGTTTATCCCGTGGGACCCCAGGGGAGGAGCAGTTCTTC
.	many	TRBV12-3/TRBV12-4	TRBJ2-1	CASRASTRGSFYNEQFF	TGTGCCAGCAGGGCATCCACTCGTGGGAGTTTCTACAATGAGCAGTTCTTC
.	many	TRBV3-1	TRBJ2-3	CASSHSTVRGTDTQYF	TGTGCCAGCAGCCACTCGACTGTGCGGGGAACAGATACGCAGTATTTT
.	few	TRBV2	TRBJ2-6	CASSESGYSGANVLTF	TGTGCCAGCAGTGAATCGGGGTACTCTGGGGCCAACGTCCTGACTTTC
TRBD1	many	TRBV7-8	TRBJ2-7	CASSSPDRPPSYEQYF	TGTGCCAGCAGCTCCCCGGACAGGCCCCCCTCCTACGAGCAGTACTTC
.	.	TRBV19	TRBJ2-1	CASSILAGNEQFF	TGTGCCAGTAGTATACTAGCAGGTAATGAGCAGTTCTTC
.	many	TRBV28	TRBJ2-7	CASSSPGGFPGEQYF	TGTGCCAGCAGTTCCCCGGGCGGTTTCCCCGGGGAGCAGTACTTC